In its sample, the clone carrying this T cell receptor (beta chain) was seen many times. Its antigen is unknown. V was pared by 2 bases and J by 1 base, with 9 bases between. Germline V gene sequence: CDR1 SGHRS, CDR2 YFSETQ. There are 14 residues in the CDR3. These data originate in a study of T cells after yellow fever vaccination. Template-switching 5'RACE yielded the TCR cDNA; a universal primer site and UMIs were added in the process. TCRdb reprocessed the 5' RACE reads via MiXCR and lists one record per CDR3 protein. The sample has a few hundred thousand distinct CDR3 sequences, roughly 17% seen once; the top ten hold approximately 15%. Study conclusions and caveats: The study noted that FACS-sorted repertoires could contain abundant clonotypes contaminating from the bulk population.

J is TRBJ1-1 and V is TRBV5-1; TRBD1 is a possible D gene (5 bases). The sequence derives from a young man who received the YFV17D yellow fever vaccine. Sequencing used PBMCs, obtained more than 4 days after the first yellow fever vaccination. The CDR3: CASSFDGGNTEAFF. The CDR3 coding sequence is TGCGCCAGCAGCTTTGACGGGGGGAACACTGAAGCTTTCTTT.